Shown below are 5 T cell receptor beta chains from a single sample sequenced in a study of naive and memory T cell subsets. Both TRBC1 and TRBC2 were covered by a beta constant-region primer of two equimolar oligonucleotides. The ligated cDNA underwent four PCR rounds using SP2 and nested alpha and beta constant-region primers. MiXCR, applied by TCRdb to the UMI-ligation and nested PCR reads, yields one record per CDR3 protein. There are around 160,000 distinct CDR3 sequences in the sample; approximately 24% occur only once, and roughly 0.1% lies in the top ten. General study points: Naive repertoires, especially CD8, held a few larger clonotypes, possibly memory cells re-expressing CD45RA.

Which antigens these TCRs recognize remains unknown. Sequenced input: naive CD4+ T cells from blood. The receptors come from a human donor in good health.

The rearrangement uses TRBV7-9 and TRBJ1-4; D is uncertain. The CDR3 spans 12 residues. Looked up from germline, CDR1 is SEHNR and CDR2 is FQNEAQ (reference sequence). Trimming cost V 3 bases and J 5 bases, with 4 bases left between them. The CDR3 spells CASSFVNEKLFF. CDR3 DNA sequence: TGTGCCAGCAGCTTTGTGAATGAAAAACTGTTTTTT.

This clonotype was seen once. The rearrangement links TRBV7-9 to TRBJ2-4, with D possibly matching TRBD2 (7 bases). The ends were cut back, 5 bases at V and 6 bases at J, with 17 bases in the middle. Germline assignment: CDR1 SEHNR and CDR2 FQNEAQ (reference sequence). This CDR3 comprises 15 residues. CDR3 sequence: CASSPGGGARNIQYF. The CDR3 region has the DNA TGTGCCAGCAGCCCCGGCGGGGGCGCCCGAAACATTCAGTACTTC.

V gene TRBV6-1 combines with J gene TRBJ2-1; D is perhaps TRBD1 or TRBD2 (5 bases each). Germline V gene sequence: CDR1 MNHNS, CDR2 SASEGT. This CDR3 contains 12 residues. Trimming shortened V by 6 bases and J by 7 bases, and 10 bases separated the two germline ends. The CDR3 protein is CASRAWGNEQFF. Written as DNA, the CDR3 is TGTGCCAGCAGAGCTTGGGGGAATGAGCAGTTCTTC.

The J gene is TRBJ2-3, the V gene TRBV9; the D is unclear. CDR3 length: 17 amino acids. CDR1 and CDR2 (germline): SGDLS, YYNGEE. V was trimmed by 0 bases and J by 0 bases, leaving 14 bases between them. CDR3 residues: CASSVGASTISTDTQYF. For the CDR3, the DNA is TGTGCCAGCAGCGTAGGGGCGAGTACCATCAGCACAGATACGCAGTATTTT.

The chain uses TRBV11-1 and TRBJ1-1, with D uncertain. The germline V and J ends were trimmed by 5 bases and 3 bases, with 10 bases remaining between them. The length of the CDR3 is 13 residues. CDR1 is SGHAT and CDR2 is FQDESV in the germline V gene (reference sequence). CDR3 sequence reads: CASSRGWDTEAFF. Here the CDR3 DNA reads TGTGCCAGCAGCCGAGGCTGGGACACTGAAGCTTTCTTT.